The 14 T cell receptor beta chains reported below all come from one sample, sequenced in a study of Tregs in tolerant kidney transplant recipients. Sequenced by immunoSEQ multiplex PCR; TCRdb stores in-frame clones only, minus some. Among about 110,000 clones listed, around 87% were seen once. The material sequenced was CD4+ T cells from blood, taken before the transplant. The receptors shown here come from a human donor who received a combined kidney and bone marrow transplant.

The chain employs TRBV30 and TRBJ2-7, with TRBD1 as a possible D gene (6 bases). The CDR3 has 13 residues. CDR1 and CDR2 (germline): GTSNPN, SVGIG (reference sequence). Trimming removed 3 bases from V and 6 bases from J, with 15 bases in between. The CDR3 nucleotides read TGTGCCTGGAGGGGTCAGGGGAAACGCGAGCAGTACTTC. Residues: CAWRGQGKREQYF.

V usage is TRBV10-1 and J usage is TRBJ1-1; D possibly corresponds to TRBD1 (5 bases). CDR3 length equals 15 residues. Germline assignment: CDR1 WNHNN and CDR2 SYGVQD (reference sequence). V lost 3 bases and J lost 7, with 18 bases in between. CDR3 in amino acids: CASSEGAFSSREAFF. The CDR3 nucleotides read TGCGCCAGCAGTGAAGGGGCTTTTTCGAGCCGTGAAGCTTTCTTT.

V is TRBV4-1 and J is TRBJ1-2; weak D call: TRBD1 (5 bases). The CDR3 consists of 17 residues. With 0 bases removed from V and 3 bases from J, the gap between germline ends came to 17 bases. Germline CDR1 and CDR2: MGHRA and YSYEKL. The CDR3 sequence: CASSQEVVSGLDYGYTF. DNA for the CDR3: TGCGCCAGCAGCCAAGAGGTTGTCTCGGGACTCGACTATGGCTACACCTTC.

V and J are TRBV27 and TRBJ2-5, with 7 bases aligning to TRBD1. The junction had 11 bases not matched to a gene; V was cut back by 7 bases and J by 3 bases. CDR1 MNHEY and CDR2 SMNVEV come from the germline V gene (reference sequence). The CDR3 has 15 amino acids. The CDR3 reads CASTTLTGTEETQYF. The DNA for the CDR3 is TGTGCCAGCACCACCCTGACCGGGACAGAAGAGACCCAGTACTTC.

The CDR3 here is CASSVASNRGQETQYF. The CDR3 bases are TGTGCCAGCAGCGTAGCCTCCAACAGGGGGCAAGAGACCCAGTACTTC. The rearrangement uses TRBV9 and TRBJ2-5; 8 bases agree with TRBD1. V was pared by 0 bases and J by 2 bases, with 6 bases of the junction left unmatched. CDR1 and CDR2 (germline): SGDLS, YYNGEE. The CDR3 loop spans 16 amino acids.

In DNA, the CDR3 is TGTGCCAGTGAACAGGTTGGGGGCAATCAGCCCCAGCATTTT. It encodes CASEQVGGNQPQHF. J is TRBJ1-5 and V is TRBV21-1; the D segment call TRBD1 is taken from the table without a DNA check. TRBV21-1 is deemed a pseudogene. The CDR3 totals 14 residues.

The chain links TRBV28 to TRBJ2-1; 7 positions agree with TRBD2. The germline V gene has CDR1 MDHEN and CDR2 SYDVKM. This CDR3 region has 15 residues. Unmatched junction bases numbered 5, after V lost 5 bases and J lost 1 base. CDR3 region: CASSHSGPSYNEQFF. The CDR3 region has the DNA TGTGCCAGCAGTCATAGCGGGCCTTCCTACAATGAGCAGTTCTTC.

This clone was observed a handful of times. V is TRBV4-3 and J is TRBJ2-3; 9 nucleotides agree with TRBD2. V dropped 1 base and J dropped 7; count of bases not matched to a gene: 6. Germline CDR1 is LGHNA and CDR2 is YSLEER. CDR3 size: 15 residues. The CDR3: CASSQAGTSMHTQYF. The CDR3 DNA reads TGCGCCAGCAGCCAAGCCGGGACTAGCATGCATACGCAGTATTTT.

The chain employs TRBV6-5 and TRBJ1-1; 12 bases agree with TRBD1. Germline CDR1 MNHEY, CDR2 SVGAGI. The V and J ends lost 6 bases and 6 bases, in that order; junction bases with no gene match: 8. The CDR3 loop spans 15 amino acids. The CDR3 protein is CASRPGQGAAAEAFF. The DNA for the CDR3 is TGTGCCAGCAGACCGGGACAGGGGGCGGCGGCTGAAGCTTTCTTT.

The V gene is TRBV28, the J gene TRBJ1-5; the D is unclear. This CDR3 is built from 20 residues. Trimming removed 4 bases at V and 0 bases at J, with 25 bases between. Germline CDR1 is MDHEN and CDR2 is SYDVKM. DNA for the CDR3: TGTGCCAGCAGTTCCCCGTCCGGCTATAAGGAGGTTTATAGCAATCAGCCCCAGCATTTT. Translation: CASSSPSGYKEVYSNQPQHF.

The J gene is TRBJ2-7, the V gene TRBV11-2; 7 bases are a match to TRBD1. The V gene's germline CDR1 is SGHAT and CDR2 FQNNGV. This CDR3 is 15 amino acids long. The V segment lost 5 bases and the J segment 3 bases; nucleotides outside the gene matches: 10. As DNA, the CDR3 is TGTGCCAGCAGCCTGAACCGGGACAGCCTCTACGAGCAGTACTTC. This sequence encodes CASSLNRDSLYEQYF.

The CDR3 region is CASSFFSGETQYF. The CDR3, as DNA: TGTGCCAGCAGCTTCTTCTCGGGGGAGACCCAGTACTTC. The chain is built from TRBV5-6 and TRBJ2-5, with D possibly being TRBD2 (5 bases). The CDR3 consists of 13 residues. Trimming cost V 2 bases and J 5 bases, with 10 bases left between them. CDR1 is SGHDT and CDR2 is YYEEEE in the germline V gene. Complete variable domain (other parts from reference TRBV5-6 and TRBJ2-5): DAGVTQSPTHLIKTRGQQVTLRCSPKSGHDTVSWYQQALGQGPQFIFQYYEEEERQRGNFPDRFSGHQFPNYSSELNVNALLLGDSALYLCASSFFSGETQYFGPGTRLLVL.

The chain uses TRBV5-4 and TRBJ2-7, with 10 bases aligning to TRBD1. The CDR3 covers 16 residues. J lost 3 bases, V lost 0 bases, and 6 bases had no gene match. The V gene's germline CDR1 is SGHNT and CDR2 YYREEE (reference sequence). This chain's CDR3 is CASSLGGQGSLYEQYF. The DNA of the CDR3 is TGTGCCAGCAGCTTGGGGGGACAGGGGTCTCTCTACGAGCAGTACTTC.

The chain uses TRBV11-3 and TRBJ2-3; 7 bases match TRBD2. CDR3 length: 16 amino acids. Trimming at V came to 5 bases and at J to 5 bases, leaving 13 bases not matched to a gene. CDR1 SGHNT and CDR2 YENEEA come from the germline V gene. Here the CDR3 reads CASSPGVVGGVDTQYF. Written as DNA, the CDR3 is TGTGCCAGCAGCCCTGGGGTTGTTGGGGGGGTAGATACGCAGTATTTT.